This is a list of T cell receptor beta chains from one sample in a study of PD-L1 blockade in urothelial cancer. Some clones are missing from TCRdb's copy, which holds only in-frame ones; the method was immunoSEQ multiplex PCR. The sample has more than 20,000 clones, approximately 88% seen once. Sample: PBMCs, taken around atezolizumab (anti-PD-L1) treatment. These receptors were collected from a man aged 45-65 years with urothelial cancer. CDR3s include the opening cysteine and the closing phenylalanine or tryptophan. D genes are given only for firm matches. Clone size, where shown, is once, few, many, or a class for clones that have expanded.

D gene: .; V gene: TRBV28; clone size: .; J gene: TRBJ2-1; CDR3 protein: CASSLAGRNEQFF; CDR3 DNA: TGTGCCAGCAGTTTGGCAGGGAGGAATGAGCAGTTCTTC
D gene: TRBD2; V gene: TRBV10-3; clone size: .; J gene: TRBJ2-1; CDR3 protein: CAISALAEPSYNEQFF; CDR3 DNA: TGTGCCATCAGTGCGCTAGCGGAACCTTCCTACAATGAGCAGTTCTTC
D gene: TRBD2; V gene: TRBV7-9; clone size: medium-sized; J gene: TRBJ2-5; CDR3 protein: CASSTGTSGGETQYF; CDR3 DNA: TGTGCCAGCAGCACCGGGACTAGCGGGGGGGAGACCCAGTACTTC
D gene: TRBD2; V gene: TRBV7-2; clone size: .; J gene: TRBJ2-1; CDR3 protein: CASRPTSGERYNEQFF; CDR3 DNA: TGTGCCAGCAGGCCTACTAGCGGGGAGAGGTACAATGAGCAGTTCTTC
D gene: TRBD1; V gene: TRBV6-5; clone size: .; J gene: TRBJ1-1; CDR3 protein: CASNGQGWNTEAFF; CDR3 DNA: TGTGCCAGCAACGGACAGGGTTGGAACACTGAAGCTTTCTTT
D gene: .; V gene: TRBV25-1; clone size: .; J gene: TRBJ2-7; CDR3 protein: CASTLGDYEQYF; CDR3 DNA: TGTGCCAGCACCCTAGGGGACTACGAGCAGTACTTC
D gene: TRBD1; V gene: TRBV7-9; clone size: once; J gene: TRBJ2-2; CDR3 protein: CASSGRRTGANTGELFF; CDR3 DNA: TGTGCCAGCAGCGGACGAAGGACAGGGGCGAACACCGGGGAGCTGTTTTTT
D gene: .; V gene: TRBV19; clone size: .; J gene: TRBJ2-2; CDR3 protein: CASSILSGELFF; CDR3 DNA: TGTGCCAGTAGTATACTTAGCGGGGAGCTGTTTTTT
D gene: TRBD2; V gene: TRBV6-5; clone size: .; J gene: TRBJ2-7; CDR3 protein: CASSYRGLAGAYEQYF; CDR3 DNA: TGTGCCAGCAGTTACCGTGGACTAGCGGGGGCCTACGAGCAGTACTTC
D gene: .; V gene: TRBV7-6; clone size: .; J gene: TRBJ2-1; CDR3 protein: CASSLNTKGNEQFF; CDR3 DNA: TGTGCCAGCAGCTTAAACACCAAGGGGAATGAGCAGTTCTTC
D gene: .; V gene: TRBV19; clone size: .; J gene: TRBJ1-2; CDR3 protein: CASSISHGDIIYGYTF; CDR3 DNA: TGTGCCAGTAGTATTTCCCACGGAGATATTATCTATGGCTACACCTTC
D gene: TRBD2; V gene: TRBV5-4; clone size: .; J gene: TRBJ2-1; CDR3 protein: CASSKLAESRNEQFF; CDR3 DNA: TGTGCCAGCAGCAAACTAGCGGAGTCTCGCAATGAGCAGTTCTTC
D gene: TRBD1; V gene: TRBV20-1; clone size: .; J gene: TRBJ2-5; CDR3 protein: CSAWTGETQYF; CDR3 DNA: TGCAGTGCATGGACAGGGGAGACCCAGTACTTC
D gene: TRBD1; V gene: TRBV10-1; clone size: .; J gene: TRBJ1-3; CDR3 protein: CASSESDRTGRNTIYF; CDR3 DNA: TGCGCCAGCAGTGAATCGGACAGGACGGGGAGAAACACCATATATTTT
D gene: TRBD1; V gene: TRBV7-8; clone size: .; J gene: TRBJ2-7; CDR3 protein: CASSLAVLTGAGAYEQYF; CDR3 DNA: TGTGCCAGCAGCTTAGCGGTCCTGACAGGGGCAGGGGCCTACGAGCAGTACTTC
D gene: TRBD1; V gene: TRBV29-1; clone size: .; J gene: TRBJ2-5; CDR3 protein: CSVGQVQETQYF; CDR3 DNA: TGCAGCGTGGGACAGGTACAAGAGACCCAGTACTTC
D gene: .; V gene: TRBV6-5; clone size: .; J gene: TRBJ2-1; CDR3 protein: CASSPYRGGEQFF; CDR3 DNA: TGTGCCAGCAGTCCTTACAGGGGGGGTGAGCAGTTCTTC
D gene: TRBD1; V gene: TRBV5-1; clone size: once; J gene: TRBJ2-5; CDR3 protein: CASSLLGGQGKRETQYF; CDR3 DNA: TGCGCCAGCAGCTTGTTGGGGGGACAGGGAAAGAGGGAGACCCAGTACTTC
D gene: TRBD1; V gene: TRBV15; clone size: .; J gene: TRBJ2-1; CDR3 protein: CATSRDQDRGRNNEQFF; CDR3 DNA: TGTGCCACCAGCAGAGACCAGGACAGGGGGCGTAACAATGAGCAGTTCTTC
D gene: TRBD2; V gene: TRBV27; clone size: .; J gene: TRBJ2-1; CDR3 protein: CASSLAGHYNEQFF; CDR3 DNA: TGTGCCAGCAGTCTAGCGGGACACTACAATGAGCAGTTCTTC
D gene: .; V gene: TRBV5-1; clone size: .; J gene: TRBJ2-1; CDR3 protein: CASSVGQSYNEQFF; CDR3 DNA: TGCGCCAGCAGCGTAGGACAGAGCTACAATGAGCAGTTCTTC
D gene: .; V gene: TRBV2; clone size: .; J gene: TRBJ1-4; CDR3 protein: CASSEFAGTNEKLFF; CDR3 DNA: TGTGCCAGCAGTGAATTTGCGGGGACTAATGAAAAACTGTTTTTT
D gene: .; V gene: TRBV6-1; clone size: .; J gene: TRBJ1-1; CDR3 protein: CASSTGLNTEAFF; CDR3 DNA: TGTGCCAGCAGTACGGGGTTAAACACTGAAGCTTTCTTT
D gene: TRBD1; V gene: TRBV6-5; clone size: .; J gene: TRBJ1-1; CDR3 protein: CASKIRQGTNTEAFF; CDR3 DNA: TGTGCCAGCAAAATTCGACAGGGGACGAACACTGAAGCTTTCTTT